This entry lists 2 T cell receptor beta chains sequenced from one sample in a study of graft-versus-host responses after intestinal transplantation. Assay used: immunoSEQ multiplex PCR; TCRdb lists only in-frame clones, some missing. The table shows around 9,200 clones, with around 28% occurring only once. Plated together were some 200,000 CFSE-labeled responder cells and some 200,000 irradiated, violet-dye-labeled stimulator cells. The sequencing here drew on alloreactive CD8+ T cells from a mixed lymphocyte reaction culture, taken before intestinal transplant. Regarding subset: CFSE-low proliferating T cells sorted from roughly six-day pre-transplant mixed lymphocyte reaction (GvH or HvG direction). These receptors all stem from a human patient who received an intestinal transplant.

This chain uses TRBV6-1 with TRBJ2-3, with TRBD2 identical over 11 bases. The CDR3 covers 15 residues. V shed 6 bases and J 5 bases; nucleotides not matched to a gene: 7. The V gene's germline CDR1 is MNHNS and CDR2 SASEGT. CDR3 bases: TGTGCCAGCAGCCCTGGGACTAGCGGTTTAGATACGCAGTATTTT. This gives the protein CASSPGTSGLDTQYF.

The V call is TRBV4-1, the J call TRBJ1-5, with D tentatively TRBD1 (6 bases). Germline CDR1 and CDR2: MGHRA and YSYEKL. The CDR3 is 16 amino acids. The V gene lost 4 bases and the J gene lost 1 base, with 14 bases spanning the gap. The CDR3 nucleotides are TGCGCCAGCAGCCCGGTTTTGGGGGCGAGCAATCAGCCCCAGCATTTT. Its translation is CASSPVLGASNQPQHF.